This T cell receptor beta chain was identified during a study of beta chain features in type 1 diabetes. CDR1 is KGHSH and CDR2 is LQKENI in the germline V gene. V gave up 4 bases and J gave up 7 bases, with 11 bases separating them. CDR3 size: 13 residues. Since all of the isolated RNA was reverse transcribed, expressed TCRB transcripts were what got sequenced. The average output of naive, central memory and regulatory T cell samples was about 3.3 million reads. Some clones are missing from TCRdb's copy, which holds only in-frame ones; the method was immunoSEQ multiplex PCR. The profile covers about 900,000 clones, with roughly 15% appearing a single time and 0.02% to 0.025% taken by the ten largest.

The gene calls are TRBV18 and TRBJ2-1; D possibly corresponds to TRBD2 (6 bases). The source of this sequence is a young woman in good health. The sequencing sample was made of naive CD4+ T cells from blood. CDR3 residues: CASSLERVNEQFF. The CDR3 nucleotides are TGTGCCAGCTCACTGGAGCGGGTGAATGAGCAGTTCTTC. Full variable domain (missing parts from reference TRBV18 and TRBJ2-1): NAGVMQNPRHLVRRRGQEARLRCSPMKGHSHVYWYRQLPEEGLKFMVYLQKENIIDESGMPKERFSAEFPKEGPSILRIQQVVRGDSAAYFCASSLERVNEQFFGPGTRLTVL.